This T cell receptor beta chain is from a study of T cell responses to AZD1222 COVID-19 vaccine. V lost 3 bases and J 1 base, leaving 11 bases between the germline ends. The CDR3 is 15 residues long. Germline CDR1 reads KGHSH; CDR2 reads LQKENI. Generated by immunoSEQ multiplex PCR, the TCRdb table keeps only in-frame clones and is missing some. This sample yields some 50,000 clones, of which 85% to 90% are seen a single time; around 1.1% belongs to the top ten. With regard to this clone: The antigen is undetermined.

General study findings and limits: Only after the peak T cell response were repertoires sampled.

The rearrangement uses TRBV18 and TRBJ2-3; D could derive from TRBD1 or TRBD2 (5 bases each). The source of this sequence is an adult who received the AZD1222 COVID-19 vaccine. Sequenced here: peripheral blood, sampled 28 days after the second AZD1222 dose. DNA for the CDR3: TGTGCCAGCTCACCGTTAGGGGACGGCACAGATACGCAGTATTTT. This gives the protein CASSPLGDGTDTQYF.